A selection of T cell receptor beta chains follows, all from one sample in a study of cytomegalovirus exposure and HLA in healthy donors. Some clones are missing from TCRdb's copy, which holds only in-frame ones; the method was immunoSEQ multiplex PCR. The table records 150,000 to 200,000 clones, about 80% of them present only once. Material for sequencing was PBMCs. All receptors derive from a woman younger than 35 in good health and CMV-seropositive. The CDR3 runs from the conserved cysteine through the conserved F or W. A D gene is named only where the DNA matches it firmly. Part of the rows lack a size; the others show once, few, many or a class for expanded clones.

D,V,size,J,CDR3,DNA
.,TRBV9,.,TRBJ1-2,CASSAGGGHGYTF,TGTGCCAGCAGCGCTGGGGGAGGACATGGCTACACCTTC
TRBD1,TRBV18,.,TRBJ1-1,CASSNAPGQMNTEAFF,TGTGCCAGCTCAAATGCACCGGGACAGATGAACACTGAAGCTTTCTTT
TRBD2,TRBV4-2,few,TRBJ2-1,CASSQTSGGLGEQFF,TGTGCCAGCAGCCAAACTAGCGGGGGGCTTGGAGAGCAGTTCTTC
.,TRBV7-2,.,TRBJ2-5,CASSLLEGEETQYF,TGTGCCAGCAGCTTGCTCGAGGGGGAAGAGACCCAGTACTTC
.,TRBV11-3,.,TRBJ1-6,CASSRLNSPLHF,TGTGCCAGCAGCCGTCTTAATTCACCCCTCCACTTT
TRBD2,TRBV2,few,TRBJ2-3,CASGGEGVDTQYF,TGTGCCAGCGGGGGGGAGGGCGTGGATACGCAGTATTTT
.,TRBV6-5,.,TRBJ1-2,CASSYATTDYGYTF,TGTGCCAGCAGTTACGCGACGACAGACTATGGCTACACCTTC
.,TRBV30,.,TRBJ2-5,CAWSRGGQETQYF,TGTGCCTGGAGTAGGGGGGGGCAAGAGACCCAGTACTTC
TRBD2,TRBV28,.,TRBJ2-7,CASSLGLAGGPHEQYF,TGTGCCAGCAGTTTAGGCCTAGCGGGGGGCCCCCACGAGCAGTACTTC
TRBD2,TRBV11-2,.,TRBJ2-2,CASSLRVSGGAYGELFF,TGTGCCAGCAGCTTAAGAGTCAGCGGGGGGGCCTACGGGGAGCTGTTTTTT
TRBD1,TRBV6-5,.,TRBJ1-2,CASSQGARGYTF,TGTGCCAGCAGTCAGGGGGCTCGTGGCTACACCTTC
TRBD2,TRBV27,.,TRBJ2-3,CASSFLAGAADTQYF,TGTGCCAGCAGTTTTCTAGCGGGGGCAGCTGATACGCAGTATTTT
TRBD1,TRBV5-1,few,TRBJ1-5,CASSLGTGARNQPQHF,TGCGCCAGCAGCTTGGGGACAGGGGCGAGGAATCAGCCCCAGCATTTT
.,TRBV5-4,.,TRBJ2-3,CASSLGTGTDTQYF,TGTGCCAGCAGCTTGGGGACGGGAACAGATACGCAGTATTTT
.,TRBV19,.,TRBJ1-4,CASRSQEGGGEKLFF,TGTGCCAGTAGATCACAGGAGGGAGGGGGTGAAAAACTGTTTTTT
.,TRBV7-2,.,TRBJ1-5,CASSSQGNQPQHF,TGTGCCAGCAGCTCTCAGGGGAATCAGCCCCAGCATTTT
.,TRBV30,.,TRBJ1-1,CAWSLGNTEAFF,TGTGCCTGGAGTCTAGGGAACACTGAAGCTTTCTTT
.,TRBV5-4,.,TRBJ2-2,CASSLGSVVNTGELFF,TGTGCCAGCAGCTTGGGGTCGGTGGTAAACACCGGGGAGCTGTTTTTT
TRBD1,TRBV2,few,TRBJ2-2,CASKPQGATTGELFF,TGTGCCAGCAAACCACAGGGGGCGACCACCGGGGAGCTGTTTTTT
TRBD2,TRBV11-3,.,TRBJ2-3,CASSLRGSGGPDTQYF,TGTGCCAGCAGCTTAAGGGGTAGCGGGGGGCCAGATACGCAGTATTTT
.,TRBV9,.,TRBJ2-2,CASSVSVGANGELFF,TGTGCCAGCAGCGTTTCGGTTGGGGCAAACGGGGAGCTGTTTTTT
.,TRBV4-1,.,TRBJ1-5,CASSQVSGRQTNQPQHF,TGCGCCAGCAGCCAAGTCTCGGGAAGGCAAACCAATCAGCCCCAGCATTTT
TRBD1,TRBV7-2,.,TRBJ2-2,CASSLADRGTGELFF,TGTGCCAGCAGCTTAGCCGACAGGGGCACCGGGGAGCTGTTTTTT
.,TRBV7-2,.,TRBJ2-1,CASSLMSGHAYNEQFF,TGTGCCAGCAGCTTAATGTCAGGACATGCCTACAATGAGCAGTTCTTC
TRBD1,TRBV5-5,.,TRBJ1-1,CASSIGQGLGNTEAFF,TGTGCCAGCAGCATCGGACAGGGGTTGGGGAACACTGAAGCTTTCTTT
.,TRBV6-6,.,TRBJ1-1,CASSKNLQDTEAFF,TGTGCCAGCAGCAAAAACTTACAGGACACTGAAGCTTTCTTT
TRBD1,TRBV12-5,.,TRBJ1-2,CASGSDRADVQEGYTF,TGTGCTAGTGGGAGCGACAGGGCTGATGTTCAAGAGGGCTACACCTTC
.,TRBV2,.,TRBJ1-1,CASRGGIDTEAFF,TGTGCCAGTCGCGGAGGAATTGACACTGAAGCTTTCTTT
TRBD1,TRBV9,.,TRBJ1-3,CASSVGYRGPGNTIYF,TGTGCCAGCAGCGTAGGATACAGGGGGCCTGGAAACACCATATATTTT
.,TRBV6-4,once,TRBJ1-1,CASSDTLGEAFF,TGTGCCAGCAGTGACACCCTCGGTGAAGCTTTCTTT
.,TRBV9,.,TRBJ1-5,CASSVSGNQPQHF,TGTGCCAGCAGCGTGTCCGGCAATCAGCCCCAGCATTTT
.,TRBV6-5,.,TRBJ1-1,CASSYMRNTEAFF,TGTGCCAGCAGTTACATGCGGAACACTGAAGCTTTCTTT